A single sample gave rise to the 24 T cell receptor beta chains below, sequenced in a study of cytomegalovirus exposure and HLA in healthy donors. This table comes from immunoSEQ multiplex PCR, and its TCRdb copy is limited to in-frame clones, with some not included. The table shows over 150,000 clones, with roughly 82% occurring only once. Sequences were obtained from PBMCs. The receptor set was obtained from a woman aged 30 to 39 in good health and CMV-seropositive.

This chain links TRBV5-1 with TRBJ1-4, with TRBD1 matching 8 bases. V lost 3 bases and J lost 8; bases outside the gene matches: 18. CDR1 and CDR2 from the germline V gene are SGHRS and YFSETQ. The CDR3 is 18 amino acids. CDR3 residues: CASSSVGQGYSRTEKLFF. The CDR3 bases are TGCGCCAGCAGCTCGGTCGGACAGGGCTATAGTAGAACGGAAAAACTGTTTTTT.

CDR3 coding DNA: TGCGCCAGCAGCATGGGACAGGGCTACGAGCAGTACTTC. As protein: CASSMGQGYEQYF. The chain has TRBV5-1 and TRBJ2-7; 9 bases match TRBD1. The CDR3 contains 13 residues. Germline V CDR1 and CDR2: SGHRS, YFSETQ. Trimming at V came to 4 bases and at J to 3 bases, leaving 2 bases not matched to a gene.

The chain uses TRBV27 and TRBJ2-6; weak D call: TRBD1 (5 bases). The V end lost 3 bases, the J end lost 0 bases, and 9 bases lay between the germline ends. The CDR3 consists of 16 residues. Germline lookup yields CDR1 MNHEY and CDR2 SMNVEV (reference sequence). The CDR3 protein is CASSFGAPSGANVLTF. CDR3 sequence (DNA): TGTGCCAGCAGTTTTGGGGCCCCCTCTGGGGCCAACGTCCTGACTTTC.

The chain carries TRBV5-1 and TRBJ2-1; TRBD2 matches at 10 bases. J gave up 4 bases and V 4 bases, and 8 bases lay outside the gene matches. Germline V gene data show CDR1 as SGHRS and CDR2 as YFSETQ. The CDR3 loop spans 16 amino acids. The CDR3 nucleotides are TGCGCCAGCAGCCCAGGCCTAGCGGGGGTTTACAATGAGCAGTTCTTC. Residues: CASSPGLAGVYNEQFF.

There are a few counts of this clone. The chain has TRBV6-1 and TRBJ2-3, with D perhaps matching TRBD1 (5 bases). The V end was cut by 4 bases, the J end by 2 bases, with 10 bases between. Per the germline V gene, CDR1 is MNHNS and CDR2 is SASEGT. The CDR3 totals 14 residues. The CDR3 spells CASSVQANTDTQYF. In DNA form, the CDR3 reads TGTGCCAGCAGTGTACAGGCGAACACAGATACGCAGTATTTT.

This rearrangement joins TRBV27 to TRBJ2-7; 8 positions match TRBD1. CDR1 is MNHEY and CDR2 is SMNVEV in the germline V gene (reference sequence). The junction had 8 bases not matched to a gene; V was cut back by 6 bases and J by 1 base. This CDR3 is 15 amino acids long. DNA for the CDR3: TGTGCCAGCAGCTGGGGGACAGGTCAATCCTACGAGCAGTACTTC. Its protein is CASSWGTGQSYEQYF.

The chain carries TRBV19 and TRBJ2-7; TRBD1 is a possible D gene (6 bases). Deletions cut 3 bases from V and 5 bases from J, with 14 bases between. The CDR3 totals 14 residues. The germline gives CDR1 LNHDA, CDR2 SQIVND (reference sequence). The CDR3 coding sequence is TGTGCCAGTAGTATGGTTACAGGGTCCGACGAGCAGTACTTC. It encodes CASSMVTGSDEQYF.

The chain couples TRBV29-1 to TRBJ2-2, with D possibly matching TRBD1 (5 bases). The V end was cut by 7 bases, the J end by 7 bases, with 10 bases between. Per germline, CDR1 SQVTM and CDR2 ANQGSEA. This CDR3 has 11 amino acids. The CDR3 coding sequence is TGCAGCGCAGCCAGGGACGGGGAGCTGTTTTTT. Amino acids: CSAARDGELFF.

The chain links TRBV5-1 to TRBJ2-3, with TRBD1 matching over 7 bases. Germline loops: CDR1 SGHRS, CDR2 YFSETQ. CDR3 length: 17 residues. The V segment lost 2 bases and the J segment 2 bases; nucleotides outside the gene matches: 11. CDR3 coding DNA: TGCGCCAGCAGCTTCTCCCGGACAGGACAGATCACAGATACGCAGTATTTT. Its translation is CASSFSRTGQITDTQYF.

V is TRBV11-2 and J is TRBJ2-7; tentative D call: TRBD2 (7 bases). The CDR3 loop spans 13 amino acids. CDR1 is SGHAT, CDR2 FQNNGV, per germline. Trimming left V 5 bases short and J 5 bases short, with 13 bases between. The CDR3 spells CASSPRGGDEQYF. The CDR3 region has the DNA TGTGCCAGCAGCCCCAGGGGAGGGGACGAGCAGTACTTC.

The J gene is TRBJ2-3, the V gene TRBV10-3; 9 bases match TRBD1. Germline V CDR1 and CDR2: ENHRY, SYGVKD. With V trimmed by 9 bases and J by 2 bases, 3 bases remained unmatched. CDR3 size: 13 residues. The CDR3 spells CAMGQGNTDTQYF. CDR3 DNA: TGTGCCATGGGACAGGGAAACACAGATACGCAGTATTTT.

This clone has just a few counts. The CDR3 loop is CASSLPGTSVNEQFF. The CDR3 DNA sequence: TGTGCCAGCAGCCTACCCGGGACTAGCGTCAATGAGCAGTTCTTC. This chain joins TRBV6-1 and TRBJ2-1; 10 bases are shared with TRBD2. The CDR3 consists of 15 residues. Germline CDR1 MNHNS, CDR2 SASEGT. Unmatched junction bases numbered 8, after V lost 6 bases and J lost 6 bases.

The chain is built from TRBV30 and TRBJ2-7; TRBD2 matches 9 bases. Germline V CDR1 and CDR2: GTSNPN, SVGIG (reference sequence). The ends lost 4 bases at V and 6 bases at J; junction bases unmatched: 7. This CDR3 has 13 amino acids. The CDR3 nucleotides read TGTGCCTGGACAGATAGCGGGAGTGGCGAGCAGTACTTC. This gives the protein CAWTDSGSGEQYF.

CDR3: CASINRVMTEAFF. DNA of the CDR3: TGTGCCAGTATCAACAGGGTAATGACTGAAGCTTTCTTT. The rearrangement links TRBV19 to TRBJ1-1; D is perhaps TRBD1 (6 bases). This CDR3 is built from 13 residues. Germline lookup yields CDR1 LNHDA and CDR2 SQIVND (reference sequence). V dropped 7 bases and J dropped 5 bases, with 14 bases sitting between them.

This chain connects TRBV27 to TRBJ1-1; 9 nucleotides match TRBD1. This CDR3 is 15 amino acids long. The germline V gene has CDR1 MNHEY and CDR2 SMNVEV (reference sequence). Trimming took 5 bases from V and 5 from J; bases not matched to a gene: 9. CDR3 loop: CASSPLDRGVTEAFF. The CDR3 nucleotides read TGTGCCAGCAGTCCCTTGGACAGGGGTGTGACTGAAGCTTTCTTT.

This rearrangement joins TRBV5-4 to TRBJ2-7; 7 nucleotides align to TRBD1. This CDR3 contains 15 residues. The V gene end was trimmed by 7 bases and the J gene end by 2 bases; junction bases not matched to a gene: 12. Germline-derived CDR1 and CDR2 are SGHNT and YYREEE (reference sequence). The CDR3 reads CASGHRQGAPYEQYF. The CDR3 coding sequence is TGTGCCAGCGGCCATCGACAGGGTGCCCCCTACGAGCAGTACTTC.

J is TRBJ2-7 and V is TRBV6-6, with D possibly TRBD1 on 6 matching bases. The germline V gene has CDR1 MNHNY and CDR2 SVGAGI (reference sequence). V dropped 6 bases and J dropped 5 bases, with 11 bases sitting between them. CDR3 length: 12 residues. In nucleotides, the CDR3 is TGTGCCAGCAGACAGGGAAATCACGAGCAGTACTTC. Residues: CASRQGNHEQYF.

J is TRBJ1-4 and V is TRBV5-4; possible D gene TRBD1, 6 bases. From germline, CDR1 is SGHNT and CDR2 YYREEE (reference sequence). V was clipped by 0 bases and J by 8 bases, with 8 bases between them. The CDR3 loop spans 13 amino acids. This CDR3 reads CASSLERGEKLFF. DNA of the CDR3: TGTGCCAGCAGCTTGGAAAGGGGGGAAAAACTGTTTTTT.

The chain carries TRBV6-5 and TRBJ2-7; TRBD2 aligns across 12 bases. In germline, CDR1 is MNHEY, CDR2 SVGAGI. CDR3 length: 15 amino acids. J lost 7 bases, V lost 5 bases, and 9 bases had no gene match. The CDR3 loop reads CASSHPSGRALEQYF. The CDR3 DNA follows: TGTGCCAGCAGTCACCCTAGCGGGAGGGCCTTGGAGCAGTACTTC.

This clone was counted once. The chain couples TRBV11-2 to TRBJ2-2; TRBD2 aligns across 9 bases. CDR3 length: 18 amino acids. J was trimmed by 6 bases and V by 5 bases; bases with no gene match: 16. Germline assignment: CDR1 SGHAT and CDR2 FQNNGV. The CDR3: CASSRRSGRGSAAGELFF. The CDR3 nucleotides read TGTGCCAGCAGCCGCCGTAGCGGGAGAGGTTCAGCGGCCGGGGAGCTGTTTTTT. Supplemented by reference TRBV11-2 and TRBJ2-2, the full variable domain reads EAGVAQSPRYKIIEKRQSVAFWCNPISGHATLYWYQQILGQGPKLLIQFQNNGVVDDSQLPKDRFSAERLKGVDSTLKIQPAKLEDSAVYLCASSRRSGRGSAAGELFFGEGSRLTVL.

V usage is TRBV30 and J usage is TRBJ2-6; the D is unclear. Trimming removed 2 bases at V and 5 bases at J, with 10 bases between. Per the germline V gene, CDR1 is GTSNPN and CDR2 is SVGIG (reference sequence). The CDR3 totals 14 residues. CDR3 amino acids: CAWSSDPRANVLTF. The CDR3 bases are TGTGCCTGGAGTTCAGATCCGAGGGCCAACGTCCTGACTTTC.

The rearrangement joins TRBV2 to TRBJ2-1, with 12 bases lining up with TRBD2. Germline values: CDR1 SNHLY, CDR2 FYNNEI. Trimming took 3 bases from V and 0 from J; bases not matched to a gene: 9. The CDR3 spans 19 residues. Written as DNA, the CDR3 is TGTGCCAGCAGTGAGGGGAGGACTAGCGGGACTAGCTCCTACAATGAGCAGTTCTTC. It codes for CASSEGRTSGTSSYNEQFF.

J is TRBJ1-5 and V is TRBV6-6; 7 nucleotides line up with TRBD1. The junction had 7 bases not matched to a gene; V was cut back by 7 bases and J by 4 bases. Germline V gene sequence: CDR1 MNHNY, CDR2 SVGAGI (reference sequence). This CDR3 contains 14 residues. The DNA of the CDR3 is TGTGCCAGCATTAGCCGGGACAGTAATCAGCCCCAGCATTTT. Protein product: CASISRDSNQPQHF.

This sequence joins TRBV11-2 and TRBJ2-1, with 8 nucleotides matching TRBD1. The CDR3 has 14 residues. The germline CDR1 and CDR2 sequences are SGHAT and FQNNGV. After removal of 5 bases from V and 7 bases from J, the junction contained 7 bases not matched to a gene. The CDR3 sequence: CASSPRTGRNEQFF. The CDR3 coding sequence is TGTGCCAGCAGCCCCAGGACAGGGCGAAATGAGCAGTTCTTC.